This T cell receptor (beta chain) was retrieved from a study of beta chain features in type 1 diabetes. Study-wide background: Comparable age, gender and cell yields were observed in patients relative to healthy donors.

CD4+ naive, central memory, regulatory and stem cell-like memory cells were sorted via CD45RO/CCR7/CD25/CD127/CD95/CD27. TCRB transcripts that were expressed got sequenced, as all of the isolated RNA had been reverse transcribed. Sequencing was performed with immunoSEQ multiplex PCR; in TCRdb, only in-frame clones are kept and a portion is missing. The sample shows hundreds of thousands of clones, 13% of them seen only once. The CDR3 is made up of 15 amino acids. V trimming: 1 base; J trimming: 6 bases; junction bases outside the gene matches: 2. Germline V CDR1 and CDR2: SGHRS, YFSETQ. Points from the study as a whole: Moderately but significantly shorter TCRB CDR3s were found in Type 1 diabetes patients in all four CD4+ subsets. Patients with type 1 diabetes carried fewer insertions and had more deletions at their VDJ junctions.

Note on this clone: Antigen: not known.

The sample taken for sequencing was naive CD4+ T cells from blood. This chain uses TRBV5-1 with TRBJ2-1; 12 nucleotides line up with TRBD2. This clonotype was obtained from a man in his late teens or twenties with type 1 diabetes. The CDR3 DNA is TGCGCCAGCAGCTTGACTAGCGGGGGGTTCAATGAGCAGTTCTTC. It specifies CASSLTSGGFNEQFF.